The T cell receptor (beta chain) under discussion was sequenced for a study of PD-1 blockade in mismatch repair-deficient tumors. Study details: Enrolled 2013-2016, patients had progressing, pretreated mismatch repair-deficient cancers of 12 to 13 types.

Trimming cost V 10 bases and J 4 bases; bases outside gene matches: 6. Germline V lookup: CDR1 MNHEY, CDR2 SVGAGI. The CDR3 covers 12 residues. TCRdb keeps only in-frame clones here, not all; method: immunoSEQ multiplex PCR. The repertoire holds about 22,000 clones, 80% to 90% seen once, with 15% to 20% in the top ten. Notes on the study in general: Tumor-resident clones, often absent from pretreatment blood, expanded after pembrolizumab and then contracted.

The TCR-sequenced patients were a few responders to pembrolizumab. Of note for this clone: Antigen unknown.

This sequence originates from an adult with mismatch repair-deficient cancer. The starting material was peripheral blood, obtained 2 weeks after starting pembrolizumab. This sequence joins TRBV6-5 and TRBJ2-7; 8 bases agree with TRBD2. The CDR3 nucleotides are TGTGCCACCGCAGCGGGAGCTTACGAGCAGTACTTC. Its translation: CATAAGAYEQYF.